This T cell receptor beta chain derives from a study of cytomegalovirus exposure and HLA in healthy donors. Overall study: Early release data held tens of millions of unique TCRs from HLA-typed donors.

This CDR3 comprises 16 residues. V was shortened by 0 bases and J by 10 bases, with 16 bases between the two germline ends. Germline-derived CDR1 and CDR2 are MNHEY and SVGAGI. As concerns this clone: Its antigen is still unknown.

Study results and limitations: It was likely that a cluster of highly shared sequence variants was a sequencing artifact. A later analysis linked some 17,000 TCR beta sequences to HLA alleles at 0.05 false discovery rate. In a later analysis, TCR beta V- and J-gene trimming was associated with a missense DCLRE1C variant.

Vbeta (60) and Jbeta (13) primers were used in the PCR. Libraries were prepared by immunoSEQ multiplex PCR; TCRdb keeps only in-frame clonotypes and omits some of them. The sample includes some 180,000 clones, 75% of them seen just once. Sequenced material: PBMCs. V is TRBV6-5 and J is TRBJ1-6; no firm D call. This receptor was obtained from a male donor in good health and CMV-seronegative. For the CDR3, the DNA is TGTGCCAGCAGTTACTCGACTCGGGTCGCTTTGTCACCCCTCCACTTT. Amino acid sequence: CASSYSTRVALSPLHF.